This T cell receptor (beta chain) was captured by sequencing in a study of blood T cell repertoires in COVID-19. Only in-frame clones appear in the TCRdb table, and some are missing; sequencing was by immunoSEQ multiplex PCR. This table has 100,000 to 150,000 clones, more than 70% appearing once. This clone showed up just once. V gave up 9 bases and J gave up 2 bases; unmatched junction bases: 5. Germline V lookup: CDR1 SEHNR, CDR2 FQNEAQ (reference sequence). The CDR3 is 13 residues long. The sample consisted of peripheral blood. The chain is built from TRBV7-9 and TRBJ1-2; 8 bases line up with TRBD1. The clonotype comes from a man of 80 years or more with active or convalescent COVID-19. CDR3 protein: CASRQGTNYGYTF. The CDR3, as DNA: TGTGCCAGTCGACAGGGGACAAACTATGGCTACACCTTC.